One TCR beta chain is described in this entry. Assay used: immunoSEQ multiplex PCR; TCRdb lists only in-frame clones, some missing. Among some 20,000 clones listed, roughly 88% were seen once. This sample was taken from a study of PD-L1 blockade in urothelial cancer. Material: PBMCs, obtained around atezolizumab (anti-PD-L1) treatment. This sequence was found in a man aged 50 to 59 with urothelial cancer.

The chain's CDR3 is CAWSGQLGTNEKLFF. CDR3 sequence (DNA): TGTGCCTGGAGTGGACAGTTAGGCACTAATGAAAAACTGTTTTTT. This chain links TRBV30 with TRBJ1-4; perhaps TRBD1 as D (5 bases). The CDR3 extends over 15 amino acids. V was trimmed by 1 base and J by 2 bases, leaving 11 bases between them. The germline V gene encodes CDR1 GTSNPN and CDR2 SVGIG (reference sequence).